This TCR beta chain was recorded in a study of vaccination effects on CD4 cells after COVID-19. The overall study: Participants each got two BNT162b2 or mRNA-1273 vaccine doses.

Measured with immunoSEQ multiplex PCR; TCRdb has only the in-frame clones, and not every one. The sample includes 35,000 to 45,000 clones, 73% of them seen just once. Study-level results: Few convalescent patients were included, and no early post-infection timepoints were sampled. Clones induced by infection and by vaccine showed marked clonal contraction late after vaccination.

Trimming took 2 bases from V and 6 from J, leaving 11 bases between them. Germline values: CDR1 MNHEY, CDR2 SVGAGI. This CDR3 comprises 14 residues. Before sequencing, viral peptide pools were used by the ViraFEST assay to expand antigen-specific CD4+ T cells. Culturing for around ten days preceded CD4+ T cell isolation. The person had a PCR-confirmed SARS-CoV-2 infection during March to December 2020. At days 3 and 7, half of the medium was exchanged for IL-2 medium. Regarding this clone: Its target is unknown.

The starting material was CD4+ T cells from PBMCs cultured with a peptide pool, obtained before COVID-19 vaccination. The chain is built from TRBV6-5 and TRBJ2-1; D unresolved. The origin of this receptor is a human donor who had a prior SARS-CoV-2 infection. The CDR3 bases are TGTGCCAGCAGTTACGGTCTTTCCCTCAATGAGCAGTTCTTC. Amino acid sequence: CASSYGLSLNEQFF.